Each of the 24 T cell receptor beta chains below was sequenced from the same sample in a study of shared clonotypes between healthy human individuals. TCRdb keeps only in-frame clones here, not all; method: immunoSEQ multiplex PCR. The data contain millions of clones, 90% to 95% of them singletons. The sequenced sample consisted of naive CD4+ T cells from PBMCs. Subset of the sample: CD45RA+ positively selected. The origin of the receptors is a man younger than 35 in good health. Some clones in this sample may be carry-over from other donors' samples.

This CDR3 reads CASSFSDRATEAFF. For the CDR3, the DNA is TGTGCCAGCAGTTTCTCCGACAGGGCCACTGAAGCTTTCTTT. The rearrangement links TRBV27 to TRBJ1-1, with 7 bases identical to TRBD1. The germline V gene encodes CDR1 MNHEY and CDR2 SMNVEV (reference sequence). V shed 3 bases and J 4 bases; nucleotides not matched to a gene: 5. This CDR3 is built from 14 residues.

This chain joins TRBV10-1 and TRBJ2-3; no clear D. Germline CDR1 is WNHNN and CDR2 is SYGVQD (reference sequence). CDR3 size: 14 residues. V dropped 2 bases and J dropped 3 bases, with 9 bases sitting between them. The DNA for the CDR3 is TGCGCCAGCAGTGAGCCCAGGACGACAGATACGCAGTATTTT. This codes for CASSEPRTTDTQYF.

This clone was seen a few times. The genes are TRBV30 and TRBJ1-1; D unclear. Trimming took off 2 bases at V and 1 base at J, with 8 bases between the two ends. Germline CDR1 and CDR2: GTSNPN and SVGIG (reference sequence). The CDR3 totals 13 residues. Here the CDR3 DNA reads TGTGCCTGGAGTCTGGGCCAGAACACTGAAGCTTTCTTT. Translation gives CAWSLGQNTEAFF.

V and J are TRBV6-5 and TRBJ1-5; D is unresolved. The V and J ends lost 5 bases and 0 bases respectively, with 8 bases between them. From germline, CDR1 is MNHEY and CDR2 SVGAGI. This CDR3 contains 14 residues. Written as DNA, the CDR3 is TGTGCCAGCAGTCCTACATCTAGCAATCAGCCCCAGCATTTT. As protein: CASSPTSSNQPQHF.

This clone was picked up one time. The chain recombines TRBV28 with TRBJ1-3; no reliable D call. Trimming left V 3 bases short and J 2 bases short, with 8 bases between. The CDR3 totals 14 residues. Germline loops: CDR1 MDHEN, CDR2 SYDVKM. For the CDR3, the DNA is TGTGCCAGCAGTTTTATTCGCCCTGGAAACACCATATATTTT. It specifies CASSFIRPGNTIYF.

Notes on this clone: In the same sample, other DNA sequences code for this CDR3. The V and J genes are TRBV7-9 and TRBJ2-3; D gene uncertain. The CDR3 loop spans 12 amino acids. V dropped 5 bases and J dropped 4 bases, with 7 bases sitting between them. The germline V gene encodes CDR1 SEHNR and CDR2 FQNEAQ (reference sequence). CDR3 region: CASSLDADTQYF. CDR3 coding DNA: TGTGCCAGCAGCCTTGACGCAGATACGCAGTATTTT.

A word on this clone: Other DNA sequences from this sample encode an identical CDR3 as well. The chain has TRBV20-1 and TRBJ2-7; no firm D call. The CDR3 contains 11 residues. Trimming took 2 bases from V and 3 from J, leaving 5 bases between them. The germline V gene has CDR1 DFQATT and CDR2 SNEGSKA (reference sequence). The CDR3 coding sequence is TGCAGTGCTAGACGTAACTACGAGCAGTACTTC. As protein: CSARRNYEQYF.

This chain links TRBV5-1 with TRBJ2-5; weak D call: TRBD2 (5 bases). The germline V gene has CDR1 SGHRS and CDR2 YFSETQ. V dropped 2 bases and J dropped 5 bases, with 19 bases sitting between them. The CDR3 is 16 residues long. The CDR3 loop reads CASSFVTGELRETQYF. For the CDR3, the DNA is TGCGCCAGCAGCTTCGTTACTGGGGAGCTTCGTGAGACCCAGTACTTC.

The V call is TRBV11-2, the J call TRBJ2-7; the D gene could be TRBD1 or TRBD2 (5 bases each). V gave up 1 base and J gave up 2 bases, with 9 bases separating them. Germline lookup yields CDR1 SGHAT and CDR2 FQNNGV. The CDR3 is 14 amino acids. This CDR3 is CASSLVRDPYEQYF. CDR3 DNA: TGTGCCAGCAGCTTAGTTCGGGACCCCTACGAGCAGTACTTC.

CDR3 bases: TGTGCCAGCTCACCAACAGGACAGGGGGGCTCCTACGAGCAGTACTTC. Translated, it gives CASSPTGQGGSYEQYF. J is TRBJ2-7 and V is TRBV18, with 10 bases aligning to TRBD1. V shed 2 bases, J shed 0 bases, and the junction held 4 bases outside the gene matches. Germline lookup yields CDR1 KGHSH and CDR2 LQKENI. This CDR3 has 16 amino acids.

This sequence joins TRBV7-9 and TRBJ2-2; perhaps TRBD2 as D (6 bases). Between the trimmed V and J ends, which lost 0 bases and 5 bases, there was a span of 10 bases. The CDR3 is 15 amino acids. Looked up from germline, CDR1 is SEHNR and CDR2 is FQNEAQ (reference sequence). CDR3 in amino acids: CASSLAAGGTGELFF. CDR3 bases: TGTGCCAGCAGCTTAGCGGCCGGAGGGACCGGGGAGCTGTTTTTT. Full variable domain (remainder filled in from reference TRBV7-9 and TRBJ2-2): DTGVSQNPRHKITKRGQNVTFRCDPISEHNRLYWYRQTLGQGPEFLTYFQNEAQLEKSRLLSDRFSAERPKGSFSTLEIQRTEQGDSAMYLCASSLAAGGTGELFFGEGSRLTVL.

This chain links TRBV28 with TRBJ1-4; D gene uncertain. Germline values: CDR1 MDHEN, CDR2 SYDVKM. The CDR3 totals 14 residues. Trimming cost V 7 bases and J 3 bases, with 12 bases left between them. CDR3 amino acids: CASKGWLANEKLFF. In nucleotides, the CDR3 is TGTGCCAGCAAAGGGTGGCTCGCTAATGAAAAACTGTTTTTT.

V gene TRBV5-1 combines with J gene TRBJ2-1; D is tentatively TRBD1 or TRBD2 (5 bases each). Germline V gives CDR1 SGHRS, CDR2 YFSETQ. The ends were cut back, 6 bases at V and 5 bases at J, with 12 bases in the middle. The CDR3 covers 13 residues. The CDR3 loop is CASKIGTDNEQFF. The CDR3 DNA is TGCGCCAGCAAGATAGGGACCGACAATGAGCAGTTCTTC.

This clone appeared a single time. The chain links TRBV6-1 to TRBJ1-2; D perhaps matches TRBD1 (5 bases). The V end was cut by 5 bases, the J end by 6 bases, with 13 bases between. Germline CDR1 and CDR2: MNHNS and SASEGT. This CDR3 has 13 amino acids. The CDR3 loop is CASSTGTDDGYTF. The CDR3 DNA sequence: TGTGCCAGCAGTACCGGGACGGACGATGGCTACACCTTC.

This chain connects TRBV5-1 to TRBJ2-7, with 7 positions matching TRBD1. V lost 4 bases, J lost 2 bases, and 9 bases stayed unmatched. The CDR3 extends over 15 amino acids. Germline V lookup: CDR1 SGHRS, CDR2 YFSETQ. This chain's CDR3 is CASSIRDRAAYEQYF. The CDR3 nucleotides are TGCGCCAGCAGCATCCGGGACAGAGCTGCCTACGAGCAGTACTTC.

This clone occurred once. Within the sample, other DNA sequences also encode this same CDR3. The rearrangement joins TRBV28 to TRBJ2-7; TRBD2 matches at 9 bases. The CDR3 runs 14 residues. Germline V gives CDR1 MDHEN, CDR2 SYDVKM. Losses at the gene ends were 3 bases for V and 0 bases for J; bases not matched to a gene: 0. CDR3 in DNA: TGTGCCAGCAGTTTTAGCGGGAGCTCCTACGAGCAGTACTTC. It specifies CASSFSGSSYEQYF.

The V gene is TRBV7-3, the J gene TRBJ2-1; 7 nucleotides align to TRBD1. The trim removed 5 bases at V and 5 bases at J, leaving 9 bases unmatched. Per the germline V gene, CDR1 is SGHTA and CDR2 is FQGTGA. CDR3 size: 15 residues. For the CDR3, the DNA is TGTGCCAGCAGCCCCCCGGGACAGACTCACAATGAGCAGTTCTTC. Translating gives CASSPPGQTHNEQFF.

The rearrangement uses TRBV7-2 and TRBJ1-5, with 7 bases matching TRBD1. The germline V gene has CDR1 SGHTA and CDR2 FQGNSA. The junction had 12 bases not matched to a gene; V was cut back by 1 base and J by 9 bases. There are 16 residues in the CDR3. The CDR3 loop reads CASSLGQGGPLVPQHF. In DNA form, the CDR3 reads TGTGCCAGCAGCTTAGGGCAGGGGGGCCCACTCGTGCCCCAGCATTTT. Supplemented by reference TRBV7-2 and TRBJ1-5, the full variable domain reads GAGVSQSPSNKVTEKGKDVELRCDPISGHTALYWYRQSLGQGLEFLIYFQGNSAPDKSGLPSDRFSAERTGGSVSTLTIQRTQQEDSAVYLCASSLGQGGPLVPQHFGDGTRLSIL.

A few counts support this clone. The chain has TRBV4-1 and TRBJ1-1; D uncertain. CDR1 is MGHRA, CDR2 YSYEKL, per germline. This CDR3 spans 14 amino acids. V was trimmed by 4 bases and J by 6 bases, leaving 15 bases between them. CDR3 in amino acids: CASSRGMTTPEAFF. DNA of the CDR3: TGCGCCAGCAGCCGAGGAATGACGACTCCTGAAGCTTTCTTT.

The V and J genes are TRBV2 and TRBJ1-4; D is perhaps TRBD1 (6 bases). Trimming removed 7 bases from V and 5 bases from J, with 14 bases in between. The CDR3 loop spans 14 amino acids. In germline, CDR1 is SNHLY, CDR2 FYNNEI. The CDR3 sequence is CASNPGHWNEKLFF. In nucleotides, the CDR3 is TGTGCCAGCAATCCGGGACACTGGAATGAAAAACTGTTTTTT.

The CDR3 protein is CASSQHGQSASGSVNTQYF. The CDR3 DNA follows: TGTGCCAGCAGCCAGCACGGTCAATCGGCTAGCGGGAGTGTAAATACGCAGTATTTT. The chain couples TRBV4-2 to TRBJ2-3; 10 bases line up with TRBD2. The germline V gene encodes CDR1 LGHNA and CDR2 YNFKEQ. V gave up 3 bases and J gave up 7 bases; unmatched junction bases: 19. CDR3 size: 19 residues.

The rearrangement links TRBV30 to TRBJ2-5; D is uncertain. The closer fit of TRBJ2-7 to the DNA end suggests the J call may be wrong. CDR3 length: 12 residues. Per germline, CDR1 GTSNPN and CDR2 SVGIG (reference sequence). The CDR3 is CAWSVRFYEQYF. The DNA of the CDR3 is TGTGCCTGGAGTGTACGATTCTACGAGCAGTACTTC.

The genes are TRBV2 and TRBJ2-6; D gene unclear. V was shortened by 9 bases and J by 0 bases, with 6 bases between the two germline ends. The CDR3 loop spans 13 amino acids. CDR1 is SNHLY and CDR2 is FYNNEI in the germline V gene. CDR3 region: CARGFSGANVLTF. The CDR3 DNA reads TGTGCCAGAGGTTTCTCTGGGGCCAACGTCCTGACTTTC.

Regarding this clone: The same CDR3 also results from other DNA sequences found in this sample. The chain combines TRBV18 with TRBJ1-1, with TRBD1 matching 12 bases. V trimming: 6 bases; J trimming: 5 bases; junction bases outside the gene matches: 4. The CDR3 contains 14 residues. Germline V lookup: CDR1 KGHSH, CDR2 LQKENI. CDR3 amino acids: CASSQGQGATEAFF. CDR3 bases: TGTGCCAGCTCGCAGGGACAGGGGGCAACTGAAGCTTTCTTT.